Listed below are T cell receptor beta chains from one sample, sequenced in a study of OX40 agonist ivuxolimab in advanced cancers. The method was immunoSEQ multiplex PCR; TCRdb's version includes in-frame clones alone and lacks a portion of them. The data contain around 98,000 clones, around 88% of them singletons. The specimen was CD4+ or CD8+ T cells sorted from blood, collected in a trial of the OX40 agonist ivuxolimab. These receptors came from an adult with an advanced solid tumor such as melanoma, head and neck, liver or kidney cancer. Each CDR3 is given with its conserved first and last residue.

V gene | CDR3 protein
TRBV7-9 | CASSPGWTDSTEAFF
TRBV5-1 | CASRKFSGGAQETQYF
TRBV6-6 | CASRGGGGTGELFF
TRBV2 | CASGVASRGELFF
TRBV11-2 | CASSLGGVSIYGYTF
TRBV5-1 | CASSTGQGNTYEQYF
TRBV7-2 | CASSLGDSAISPLHF
TRBV6-1 | CASSIQTGDTEAFF
TRBV28 | CASSLPGATNEKLFF
TRBV5-1 | CASSLAGRNEKLFF
TRBV28 | CASSPHRGPAGELFF
TRBV19 | CASINPPNTEAFF
TRBV6-4 | CASRPTGRWNEKLFF
TRBV12-5 | CASGQFTGTGLWNEQFF
TRBV7-3 | CASSLTEGIGRGGYTF
TRBV4-3 | CASSQGYEATNEKLFF
TRBV15 | CATSSEGPRGTGELFF
TRBV6-1 | CASSEPTGTWGYTF
TRBV7-9 | CASTSRGRHEQFF
TRBV12-5 | CASAKRASKNNQPQHF
TRBV6-5 | CASSYGGYTDTQYF
TRBV9 | CASSVRLAGYNEQFF
TRBV18 | CASSPQTGTGELFF
TRBV4-1 | CASSQGGQRNYGYTF
TRBV7-9 | CASSPPPVGGRNEQFF
TRBV28 | CASSFLYQSLTGTSGANVLTF
TRBV6-5 | CASSSTGGGSEAFF
TRBV6-5 | CASLDRAGSTEAFF
TRBV27 | CASSLSLWTGSDTGELFF
TRBV5-6 | CASSPPENTEAFF
TRBV6-5 | CASSYFVGGETQYF
TRBV5-1 | CASSLASVAGNTIYF
TRBV5-1 | CASSIGQGSTEAFF
TRBV6-1 | CASSLSSLNIYF
TRBV28 | CASSSLYNEQFF
TRBV7-8 | CASSLDTSSGNTIYF
TRBV15 | CATSRDRASGNTIYF
TRBV6-1 | CASSPTGQPQHF
TRBV29-1 | CSPLTGLPGELFF
TRBV5-1 | CASSLRQIYNEQFF